What follows is one TCR beta chain and its context. This specimen comes from a study of blood T cell repertoires in COVID-19. The wider study: The study drew acute and convalescent COVID-19 samples from the United States, Italy and Spain. T cells, B-cell-depleted T cells, or PBMCs provided the cDNA or gDNA that served as material.

Germline CDR1 and CDR2: ENHRY and SYGVKD. CDR3 size: 13 residues. Trimming took 2 bases from V and 4 from J, leaving 9 bases between them. In the authors' methods: Counts of nucleated cells, estimated from reference gene primer amplification, were obtained. Method: immunoSEQ multiplex PCR; TCRdb's copy keeps in-frame clones and lacks some. The V and J calls and clone size come from that table; D and trimming were worked out from the DNA. Of roughly 110,000 clones in the sample, about 70% were seen once. Input material: peripheral blood. The sequence came from a human donor with acute or convalescent COVID-19. The donor label of this sample is uncertain. This chain connects TRBV10-3 to TRBJ2-7; D gene unclear. DNA for the CDR3: TGTGCCATCAGTGAGGACTCCTTATACGAGCAGTACGTC. Translation gives CAISEDSLYEQYV.